This T cell receptor beta chain was retrieved from a study of cytomegalovirus exposure and HLA in healthy donors. Study-level points and caveats: TCR beta V segments were, for the most part, productive about 87% or about 30% of the time in an earlier analysis. Later analysis identified a missense DCLRE1C variant that was linked to TCR beta V- and J-gene trimming. Among the CMV-associated chains, a few were confirmed in vitro as specific for CMV antigens.

The PCR made use of 60 Vbeta and 13 Jbeta primers. Method: immunoSEQ multiplex PCR; TCRdb's copy keeps in-frame clones and lacks some. The sample records 75,000 to 100,000 clones, about 81% being singletons. In the case of this clone: Its matching antigen is unknown.

CDR1 is SEHNR, CDR2 FQNEAQ, per germline (reference sequence). Trimming removed 5 bases from V and 0 bases from J, with 13 bases in between. This CDR3 is built from 16 residues. This chain links TRBV7-9 with TRBJ2-2; D might be TRBD1 (6 bases). This TCR was recovered from a man between 18 and 29 years old in good health and CMV-seropositive. The specimen sequenced was PBMCs. CDR3: CASSLEGHTNTGELFF. The CDR3 bases are TGTGCCAGCAGCCTAGAGGGACACACGAACACCGGGGAGCTGTTTTTT.